The 26 T cell receptor beta chains listed next were all sequenced from one sample in a study of CXCR3-negative and CXCR3-positive naive CD8 T cells. The libraries of TRB cDNA were prepared using 5' RACE with UMI labels. TCRdb reworked the 5' RACE reads into one entry per CDR3 protein, no DNA. The listing contains around 7,400 distinct CDR3 sequences. Material: naive CXCR3- CD8+ T cells from blood. As for subset: CD45RO-CCR7+CD27+CD95- naive CD8+ T cells lacking CXCR3 (TNR3-). Source of these receptors: a human donor in good health. Some clones in this sample may be carry-over from other donors' samples.

Its frequency marks this clonotype as medium-sized. V gene TRBV14 combines with J gene TRBJ2-7; as DNA is missing, the TRBD2 call by TCRdb cannot be tested. The germline CDR1 and CDR2 sequences are SGHDN and FVKESK. This CDR3 spans 13 amino acids. CDR3 residues: CASSHTRHVEQYF.

The chain joins TRBV6-6 to TRBJ2-7. Germline-derived CDR1 and CDR2 are MNHNY and SVGAGI (reference sequence). This CDR3 has 13 amino acids. CDR3 residues: CASTDDSSYEQYF.

The chain employs TRBV7-9 and TRBJ1-2; the TCRdb call, TRBD1, lacks DNA for checking. Germline lookup yields CDR1 SEHNR and CDR2 FQNEAQ (reference sequence). The length of the CDR3 is 19 residues. The CDR3 reads CASSLGASAGTYDRHGYTF.

This chain uses TRBV10-3 with TRBJ2-7. The CDR3 has 12 residues. CDR1 and CDR2 from the germline V gene are ENHRY and SYGVKD. The CDR3 loop reads CAISEADYEQYF.

This chain joins TRBV29-1 and TRBJ2-2; no DNA is available, so the TRBD1 call from TCRdb remains unchecked. The CDR3 length is 15 residues. Germline V gene data show CDR1 as SQVTM and CDR2 as ANQGSEA. CDR3 region: CSVESRGTNTGELFF.

The V and J genes are TRBV29-1 and TRBJ2-1; TCRdb indicates TRBD2, and absent DNA this call remains unverified. This CDR3 spans 14 amino acids. Germline V gene sequence: CDR1 SQVTM, CDR2 ANQGSEA. The CDR3 is CSGSGLAGWDEQFF.

V usage is TRBV11-2 and J usage is TRBJ2-3; TCRdb gives TRBD1 as the D gene, but with no DNA this cannot be confirmed. The CDR3 contains 15 residues. Germline CDR1 reads SGHAT; CDR2 reads FQNNGV. The CDR3 sequence: CSSSPPTEYTDTQYF.

This clonotype counts as medium-sized by frequency. V usage is TRBV5-6 and J usage is TRBJ2-7; the D gene TCRdb calls, TRBD1, cannot be checked with no DNA. The CDR3 is made up of 15 amino acids. The germline V gene encodes CDR1 SGHDT and CDR2 YYEEEE. The CDR3: CASNSGTKPSYEQYF.

This clonotype is called medium-sized based on its frequency. V usage is TRBV29-1 and J usage is TRBJ2-7. This CDR3 has 14 amino acids. Germline CDR1 is SQVTM and CDR2 is ANQGSEA. The CDR3 loop is CSVVSPGTSYEQYF.

This clonotype is deemed medium-sized by its frequency. V gene TRBV7-8 combines with J gene TRBJ2-2. There are 14 residues in the CDR3. CDR1 and CDR2 (germline): SGHVS, FQNEAQ. The CDR3 region is CASSSESLPGELFF.

The chain has TRBV11-2 and TRBJ1-1. The CDR3 totals 15 residues. The germline V gene has CDR1 SGHAT and CDR2 FQNNGV. CDR3 residues: CASSLIRTPNTEAFF.

The CDR3 spells CASSEALYSPLHF. The chain is built from TRBV2 and TRBJ1-6. This CDR3 has 13 residues. Looked up from germline, CDR1 is SNHLY and CDR2 is FYNNEI. Drawing the rest from reference TRBV2 and TRBJ1-6, the complete variable domain is EPEVTQTPSHQVTQMGQEVILRCVPISNHLYFYWYRQILGQKVEFLVSFYNNEISEKSEIFDDQFSVERPDGSNFTLKIRSTKLEDSAMYFCASSEALYSPLHFGNGTRLTVT.

The gene calls are TRBV10-3 and TRBJ1-4. The CDR3 length is 12 residues. CDR1 and CDR2 (germline): ENHRY, SYGVKD. The CDR3 sequence is CAISEAEEKLFF.

The chain links TRBV3-1 to TRBJ2-1. CDR3 length: 14 residues. Germline V gene data show CDR1 as LGHDT and CDR2 as YNNKEL (reference sequence). The CDR3 here is CASSQDHPYNEQFF.

V and J are TRBV20-1 and TRBJ1-1; the TRBD1 assignment by TCRdb is unverifiable without DNA. The CDR3 spans 13 residues. Germline loops: CDR1 DFQATT, CDR2 SNEGSKA (reference sequence). The CDR3: CSARARGGTEAFF.

The chain recombines TRBV29-1 with TRBJ2-7; TCRdb gives TRBD2 as the D gene, but with no DNA this cannot be confirmed. This CDR3 is built from 14 residues. Germline CDR1 SQVTM, CDR2 ANQGSEA. CDR3 region: CSVEGTSETYEQYF.

This clonotype is labeled medium-sized based on frequency. V is TRBV6-5 and J is TRBJ2-1; TCRdb proposes TRBD2, but this gene call is untestable without DNA. The CDR3 has 13 residues. Per germline, CDR1 MNHEY and CDR2 SVGAGI. Here the CDR3 reads CASSLGGINEQFF.

The chain uses TRBV25-1 and TRBJ2-7; without DNA, the TCRdb call of TRBD2 cannot be checked. Germline-derived CDR1 and CDR2 are MGHDK and SYGVNS. There are 14 residues in the CDR3. CDR3: CASSGASGGDEQYF.

This chain connects TRBV5-1 to TRBJ2-7; no DNA is available, so the TRBD1 call from TCRdb remains unchecked. Germline CDR1 and CDR2: SGHRS and YFSETQ. This CDR3 spans 14 amino acids. CDR3 in amino acids: CASSSGTGGYEQYF.

Considering frequency, this clonotype is medium-sized (0.01 to 0.1%). This sequence joins TRBV29-1 and TRBJ2-7. The CDR3 length is 15 residues. Germline CDR1 is SQVTM and CDR2 is ANQGSEA. CDR3 in amino acids: CSVVPPDSHSYEQYF.

The chain links TRBV29-1 to TRBJ2-2. The CDR3 is 12 amino acids. The germline gives CDR1 SQVTM, CDR2 ANQGSEA. CDR3 region: CSVPGHTGELFF.

The chain combines TRBV5-6 with TRBJ2-3; checking the TCRdb D call of TRBD1 is not possible without DNA. The CDR3 covers 13 residues. Germline CDR1 reads SGHDT; CDR2 reads YYEEEE. The CDR3 loop reads CASSPAHRDSQYF.

The chain employs TRBV3-1 and TRBJ2-5; without DNA, the TCRdb call of TRBD2 cannot be checked. The CDR3 consists of 17 residues. Germline V gene sequence: CDR1 LGHDT, CDR2 YNNKEL (reference sequence). The CDR3 loop reads CASSQARVAGERGAQYF.

This clonotype is medium-sized by frequency. The chain links TRBV10-3 to TRBJ2-7; absent DNA, TCRdb's TRBD1 call cannot be checked. The germline V gene has CDR1 ENHRY and CDR2 SYGVKD. The CDR3 contains 13 residues. The CDR3 sequence: CAISEGGGYEQYF.

This sequence joins TRBV24-1 and TRBJ2-5; with no DNA, the TCRdb D assignment of TRBD2 cannot be verified. Germline V gene data show CDR1 as KGHDR and CDR2 as SFDVKD. The CDR3 runs to 18 residues. The chain's CDR3 is CATSDPRFNSGPQETQYF.

The V call is TRBV6-1, the J call TRBJ1-1; the TCRdb call, TRBD1, lacks DNA for checking. This CDR3 contains 14 residues. CDR1 and CDR2 from the germline V gene are MNHNS and SASEGT. CDR3 protein: CASRRGQGDTEAFF.